This TCR beta chain was recovered during a study of cytomegalovirus exposure and HLA in healthy donors (dated by TCRdb to the late 2010s). Looking at the study overall: An earlier analysis of roughly 500 of the donors reported roughly 300 Gb of sequence data and around 120 million unique TCR beta sequences obtained from approximately 180 million T cells. An early release that covered about 600 HLA-typed donors contained around 300 gigabases of sequencing data and around 80 million unique TCR sequences. Of the roughly 400 genotyped donors, over 65% fell in the genetic ancestry cluster associated with self-reported Caucasian donors. The study was designed to test whether signatures of past pathogen exposure could be identified by cataloging public T cell receptors. The study profiled the T cell repertoires of under 850 subjects by immunosequencing and related them to cytomegalovirus serostatus. Besides the first cohort of 666 subjects, a separate validation cohort made up of 120 or so different subjects was used. High-throughput TCR immunosequencing, statistical association of individual TCRs with disease status, and machine learning were combined to predict cytomegalovirus infection status. To study patterns of TCR occurrence, a later analysis re-analyzed previously published TCR beta repertoires from 650 to 750 donors and added high-resolution HLA genotyping. In the later analysis, no new phenotypic data were used to find candidate immune exposures; instead, reliance was placed on TCR beta sequences and their occurrence across donors. In an earlier analysis of 587 of the donors, high-throughput TCR beta sequencing was used to judge whether each TCR beta V gene segment behaved as functional or pseudogenic. Alongside the repertoire data, information on donor age, sex, ethnicity and CMV serostatus was compiled. In a later genetic analysis, genome-wide SNP genotypes for 398 of the 666 donors were used, and that subset was treated as a discovery cohort. All discovery cohort repertoires had been generated using a single sequencing platform. HLA typing included class I and class II loci at four-digit resolution. The number of donors typed differed by locus, with about 620-630 for A, B, C, DRB1 and DQB1, more than 500 for DQA1, under 610 for DPA1, and some 470 for DPB1. Because of strong linkage in the cohort, five DR-DQ haplotypes were treated as single units for association and clustering. Among about 360 genotyped donors of the cohort, an average of 235,054 unique TCR beta nucleotide sequences were sequenced per donor, around 20% of them non-productive. What the work shows at the level of the full study, not this receptor alone: According to a later analysis, parvovirus B19, influenza, CMV and Epstein-Barr virus appeared linked to several top co-occurrence clusters. A later analysis found that most CMV-associated TCR beta chains appeared HLA-restricted, with HLA associations seemingly driven largely by CMV exposure. In the study, approximately 150 TCR beta chains were listed as associated with cytomegalovirus. Three of the identified cytomegalovirus-associated TCR beta chains were confirmed in vitro to be specific for cytomegalovirus antigens. In a later analysis, TCR association rates were found to vary across HLA loci, with the most associated TCRs seen for DRB1 alleles and the fewest for HLA-C alleles. Most TCR sequences were seen in very few donors, while some public TCRs were found in many individuals. The cohort was sequenced for TCR beta chains only, and without alpha or paired-chain data the features that could be detected were limited. It was suggested by the authors that the approach could potentially be generalized to other disease states and immunological phenotypes. The presence/absence analyses assumed that sequencing depth was roughly uniform across donors, and that assumption may not be true. Because the 87-base-pair reads could not distinguish some IMGT-functional V segments, including TRBV6-2 and TRBV6-3, those segments were excluded. HLA typing was unavailable for some donors at each locus, so association tests used only the typed subset. A later genetic analysis reported fewer N-insertions in productive TCRs among donors in an Asian-associated ancestry cluster than the 666-donor mean. When HLA alleles, especially DR and DQ, strongly co-occurred, attributing TCR associations to individual alleles was difficult. Linkage disequilibrium might explain the correlated functional status among segregating V segments, but an unknown experimental factor could not be ruled out. V-gene and J-gene trimming of TCR beta chains was associated with a missense DCLRE1C variant in a later genetic analysis, and the association was replicated in an independent cohort. The sequencing pipeline was judged likely to have produced a cluster of highly shared sequence variants as a technical artifact. The classifier was reported to diagnose cytomegalovirus status with high specificity and sensitivity in both the original cohort and the validation cohort. In a later analysis, some 17,000 TCR beta sequences were associated with specific HLA alleles at a false discovery rate of 0.05. A further reported finding was that TCR beta sequences accurately predicted the HLA-A and HLA-B alleles for most subjects in the first cohort. The only immune exposure information available for the cohort was CMV serostatus. About 15 rarely observed V segments, including chromosome 9 orphons, were excluded from the earlier analysis of several hundred of the donors because counts were too low. A later analysis found that HLA-associated TCR beta chains were more clonally expanded and had lower generation probabilities than equally common non-associated chains. An earlier analysis of around 500 of the donors showed that most TCR beta V segments appeared in productive rearrangements either about 87% or about 30% of the time, which broadly matched IMGT annotations.

The library was generated by the immunoSEQ multiplex PCR assay. The multiplex PCR relied on a mix of 60 forward primers for TCR Vbeta segments and 13 reverse primers for TCR Jbeta segments. Amplification of the CDR3 region of rearranged TCR beta genes was performed with a multiplex PCR assay on genomic DNA. Amplified TCR beta libraries were sequenced as 87-base-pair reads on the Illumina HiSeq System. The original methods were these. A later analysis counted about 80 million unique TCR beta chains across the 550 to 700 repertoires, and roughly 9.9 million of these chains were shared by at least two donors. Raw reads were error-corrected and collapsed into unique sequences with a nearest-neighbor algorithm that merged closely related sequences to remove PCR and sequencing errors. Alignment of CDR3 sequences to IMGT reference sequences was used to assign V, D and J gene segments. For a sequence to be retained, a match of at least six nucleotides was required to both a V gene segment and a J gene segment. Rearrangements were classified as productive when the CDR3 lacked stop codons and remained in frame with V and J, and all other rearrangements were classified as non-productive. CDR3 was defined by IMGT convention, running from the second conserved V-encoded cysteine to the conserved J-encoded phenylalanine. The earlier analysis of some 550 of the donors excluded any sequence lacking an unambiguous match to a single V gene segment. In an earlier analysis of approximately 500 of the donors, a V segment was called functional when productive rearrangements were above 56.7%, and segregating when the standard deviation between donors exceeded 5%. A statistical classification framework was developed to diagnose cytomegalovirus status using the catalog of TCR beta chain sequences. V and J gene assignment, in a later analysis, came from comparing TCR nucleotide sequences with IMGT/GENE-DB human TR gene sequences. The TCRdist pipeline was used in a later analysis to assign CDR3 sequences and most-parsimonious VDJ recombination scenarios. In a later analysis, each TCR beta chain was defined by its CDR3 amino acid sequence together with its V-gene family, and reads lacking a unique V-gene family were excluded. In a later analysis, around 650 highly shared, low-generation-probability nucleotide sequences were removed to address suspected cross-contamination and a sequencing artifact. In a later analysis, a clonal expansion index was calculated for each public chain from normalized within-repertoire ranks of inferred template counts. In a later analysis, generation probabilities were computed with a VDJ recombination model fitted to out-of-frame rearrangements, and the resulting probabilities were checked against IGoR. In a later analysis, hypergeometric tests were used to score TCR-TCR, TCR-HLA and TCR-CMV co-occurrence, with a repertoire-size bias correction applied to TCR pairs. In a later analysis, false discovery rates were estimated by permuting HLA or CMV assignments 20 times. In a later analysis, co-occurring TCRs were grouped with DBSCAN, and TCRdist sequence similarity was added when clustering was performed within HLA-allele-positive subsets. For co-occurrence clustering, repertoires with fewer than 30,000 or more than 120,000 public chains were excluded, along with roughly 5 repertoires with anomalous nucleotide sharing. The table was pulled from immuneACCESS by TCRdb, which kept in-frame rearrangements only. Such tables lose some clones; where checked, under half of the loss comes from unresolved V genes, and the rest has no known cause. For V, J and clone size, that table is used; D and trimming come from the DNA. This sample has around 140,000 clones in its table, and approximately 74% of those were observed once. Of the sample, 7.3% is held by the ten largest clones.

Trimming takes 2 bases off V and 5 bases off J; junction bases not matched to a gene: 8. Inclusive of the bounding cysteine and phenylalanine, the CDR3 is 16 residues long. The sequence is cut down to CDR3 DNA, 48 bases in frame from base 1. The germline V gene (reference sequence) yields MNHEY for CDR1 and SMNVEV for CDR2. Concerning this clone itself: Its antigen is still unknown. The input lacks base qualities; no much larger clone sits a single base away.

The cohort was made up of approximately 700 healthy bone marrow donors. At the time of sampling, all cohort members were nominally healthy, though unrecorded immune exposures were likely present. The donor was CMV seronegative and was included in the group of a few hundred seronegative cohort members. A peripheral blood sample was collected from each donor, and TCR beta sequencing was performed on peripheral blood mononuclear cells. Genomic DNA extraction from the blood cell samples was performed with the Qiagen DNeasy Blood Extraction Kit. This clonotype originated in a male donor in good health and CMV-seronegative. Sequencing input: PBMCs. The chain links TRBV27 with TRBJ1-1; the central 10 bases match TRBD1. The CDR3 here reads CASSLTPTGGRTEAFF. The DNA sequence is as follows: TGTGCCAGCAGTTTAACTCCGACAGGGGGCCGGACTGAAGCTTTCTTT.